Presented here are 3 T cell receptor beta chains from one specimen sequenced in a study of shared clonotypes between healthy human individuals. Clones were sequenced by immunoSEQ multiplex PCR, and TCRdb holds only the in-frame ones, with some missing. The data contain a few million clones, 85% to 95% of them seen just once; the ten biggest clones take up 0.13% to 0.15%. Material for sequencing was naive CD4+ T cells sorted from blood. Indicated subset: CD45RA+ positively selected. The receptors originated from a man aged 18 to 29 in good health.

The CDR3 DNA is TGTGCCATCAGGGGACTAGCGGGTTCGAATGAGCAGTTCTTC. Its protein product is CAIRGLAGSNEQFF. V usage is TRBV10-3 and J usage is TRBJ2-1; 12 bases map to TRBD2. Germline CDR1 is ENHRY and CDR2 is SYGVKD. J lost 7 bases, V lost 6 bases, and 4 bases had no gene match. This CDR3 has 14 amino acids.

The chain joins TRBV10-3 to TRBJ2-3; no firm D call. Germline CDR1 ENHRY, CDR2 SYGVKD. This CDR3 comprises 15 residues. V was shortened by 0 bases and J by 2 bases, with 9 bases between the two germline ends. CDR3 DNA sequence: TGTGCCATCAGTGAGTCTATCGGATCCACAGATACGCAGTATTTT. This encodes CAISESIGSTDTQYF.

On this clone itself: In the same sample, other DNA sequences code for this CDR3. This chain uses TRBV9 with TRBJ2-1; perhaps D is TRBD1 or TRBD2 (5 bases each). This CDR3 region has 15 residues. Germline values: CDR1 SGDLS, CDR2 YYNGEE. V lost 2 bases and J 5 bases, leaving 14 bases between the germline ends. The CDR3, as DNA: TGTGCCAGCAGCGTCGCCGGGACCTCAAACAATGAGCAGTTCTTC. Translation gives CASSVAGTSNNEQFF. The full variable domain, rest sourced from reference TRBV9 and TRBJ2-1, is DSGVTQTPKHLITATGQRVTLRCSPRSGDLSVYWYQQSLDQGLQFLIQYYNGEERAKGNILERFSAQQFPDLHSELNLSSLELGDSALYFCASSVAGTSNNEQFFGPGTRLTVL.